The T cell receptor (beta chain) under discussion was sequenced for a study of OX40 agonist ivuxolimab in advanced cancers. In the study overall: Averaging about 60 years in age, with a range of 23 to 79, the cohort was approximately 83% male.

Only in-frame clones appear in the TCRdb table, and some are missing; sequencing was by immunoSEQ multiplex PCR. The sample has 65,000 to 70,000 clones, 85% to 90% seen once. The V end was cut by 1 base, the J end by 4 bases, with 10 bases between. This CDR3 region has 14 residues. From germline, CDR1 is MGHRA and CDR2 YSYEKL. The origin of this receptor is an adult with an advanced solid tumor such as melanoma, head and neck, liver or kidney cancer. Source: CD4+ or CD8+ T cells sorted from blood, taken in a trial of the OX40 agonist ivuxolimab. The chain is built from TRBV4-1 and TRBJ1-2, with a weak D call TRBD1 (6 bases). CDR3: CASSQVDRTYGYTF. The CDR3 region has the DNA TGCGCCAGCAGCCAAGTTGACAGGACCTATGGCTACACCTTC.